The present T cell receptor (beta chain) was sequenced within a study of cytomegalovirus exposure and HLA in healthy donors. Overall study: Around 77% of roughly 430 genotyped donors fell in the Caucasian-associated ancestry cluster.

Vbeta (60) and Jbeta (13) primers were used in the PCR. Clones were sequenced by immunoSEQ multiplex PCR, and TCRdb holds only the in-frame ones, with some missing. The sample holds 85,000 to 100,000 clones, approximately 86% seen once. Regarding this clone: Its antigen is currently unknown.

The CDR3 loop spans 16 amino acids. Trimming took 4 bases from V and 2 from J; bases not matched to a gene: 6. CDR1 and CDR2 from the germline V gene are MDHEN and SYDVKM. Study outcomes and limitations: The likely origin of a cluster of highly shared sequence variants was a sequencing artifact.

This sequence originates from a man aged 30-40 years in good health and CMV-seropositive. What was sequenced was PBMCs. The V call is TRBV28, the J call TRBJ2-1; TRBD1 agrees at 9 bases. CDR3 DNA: TGTGCCAGCAGTTACCCGGGACAGGGACCCTACAATGAGCAGTTCTTC. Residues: CASSYPGQGPYNEQFF.